Presented here are 20 T cell receptor beta chains from one specimen sequenced in a study of TIL therapy for anti-PD-1-resistant metastatic lung cancer. Time point in this sample: pre-treatment sample, taken before nivolumab and TIL therapy. The libraries were made with immunoSEQ v3. Some clones are missing from TCRdb's copy, which holds only in-frame ones; the method was immunoSEQ multiplex PCR. The table includes tens of thousands of clones, less than 75% detected once. The sample was blood, taken at baseline. These receptors came from a person between 30 and 79 years old with non-small cell lung cancer.

The rearrangement uses TRBV19 and TRBJ1-5, with 7 nucleotides matching TRBD1. V dropped 4 bases and J dropped 7; count of bases not matched to a gene: 7. This CDR3 contains 14 residues. CDR1 is LNHDA and CDR2 is SQIVND in the germline V gene (reference sequence). CDR3 nucleotides: TGTGCCAGTAGTAATAGACAGGGTGGACAGCCCCAGCATTTT. It codes for CASSNRQGGQPQHF.

The V gene is TRBV7-9, the J gene TRBJ2-1; 7 nucleotides align to TRBD2. The trim removed 5 bases at V and 8 bases at J, leaving 3 bases unmatched. Germline lookup yields CDR1 SEHNR and CDR2 FQNEAQ (reference sequence). The length of the CDR3 is 12 residues. The CDR3 loop reads CASSPRGDEQFF. The CDR3 nucleotides are TGTGCCAGCAGCCCTCGGGGGGATGAGCAGTTCTTC.

The chain combines TRBV27 with TRBJ2-1; 7 bases are a match to TRBD1. V shed 6 bases and J 3 bases; nucleotides not matched to a gene: 5. CDR3 size: 14 residues. Germline V CDR1 and CDR2: MNHEY, SMNVEV (reference sequence). This chain's CDR3 is CASRIQGIYNEQFF. CDR3 sequence (DNA): TGTGCCAGCAGGATACAGGGGATCTACAATGAGCAGTTCTTC.

This chain connects TRBV18 to TRBJ2-3; D is unclear. CDR3 length: 13 residues. V shed 3 bases and J shed 6 bases, with 10 bases lying between them. The germline CDR1 and CDR2 sequences are KGHSH and LQKENI. The CDR3 DNA is TGTGCCAGCTCACCGGGCGTTGGGGATACGCAGTATTTT. Its protein product is CASSPGVGDTQYF.

The V gene is TRBV7-2, the J gene TRBJ2-4; 11 bases align to TRBD1. CDR3 size: 14 residues. Germline V CDR1 and CDR2: SGHTA, FQGNSA. The V and J ends lost 5 bases and 8 bases, in that order; junction bases with no gene match: 5. CDR3 sequence: CASSRDRGSYIQYF. In nucleotides, the CDR3 is TGTGCCAGCAGCCGGGACAGGGGGAGTTACATTCAGTACTTC.

This clone turned up a few times. This chain links TRBV10-3 with TRBJ2-2, with 11 nucleotides matching TRBD2. This CDR3 is built from 14 residues. Germline CDR1 ENHRY, CDR2 SYGVKD. Trimming removed 6 bases from V and 8 bases from J; junction bases left unmatched: 5. This CDR3 reads CAISVAGGYGELFF. The CDR3, as DNA: TGTGCCATCAGCGTAGCGGGAGGGTATGGGGAGCTGTTTTTT.

This chain links TRBV27 with TRBJ2-5, with a possible D match to TRBD2 (6 bases). There are 14 residues in the CDR3. Per the germline V gene, CDR1 is MNHEY and CDR2 is SMNVEV (reference sequence). V was clipped by 3 bases and J by 2 bases, with 10 bases between them. The CDR3 spells CASSFLRGQETQYF. In nucleotides, the CDR3 is TGTGCCAGCAGTTTCCTCCGGGGGCAAGAGACCCAGTACTTC.

The chain has TRBV28 and TRBJ2-3; 7 bases line up with TRBD2. Germline-derived CDR1 and CDR2 are MDHEN and SYDVKM. The trim removed 3 bases at V and 4 bases at J, leaving 13 bases unmatched. The CDR3 consists of 17 residues. The CDR3 loop is CASSLPNGGGIADTQYF. DNA for the CDR3: TGTGCCAGCAGTTTGCCTAATGGGGGGGGGATCGCAGATACGCAGTATTTT.

The chain is built from TRBV4-2 and TRBJ2-7, with 9 bases lining up with TRBD1. Germline V CDR1 and CDR2: LGHNA, YNFKEQ. This CDR3 spans 14 amino acids. J gave up 4 bases and V 2 bases, and 3 bases lay outside the gene matches. The DNA of the CDR3 is TGTGCCAGCAGCCAAAGACAGGGGGGGTACGAGCAGTACTTC. It yields the protein CASSQRQGGYEQYF.

The chain uses TRBV9 and TRBJ2-1, with 12 bases identical to TRBD2. The length of the CDR3 is 16 residues. With V trimmed by 3 bases and J by 7 bases, 8 bases remained unmatched. Germline CDR1 reads SGDLS; CDR2 reads YYNGEE. Here the CDR3 DNA reads TGTGCCAGCAGCGACCGGACTAGCGGGATACGGAATGAGCAGTTCTTC. Translating it yields CASSDRTSGIRNEQFF.

V usage is TRBV2 and J usage is TRBJ1-2; 11 bases fit TRBD1. The CDR3 covers 14 residues. The ends lost 4 bases at V and 2 bases at J; junction bases unmatched: 0. Germline V gene sequence: CDR1 SNHLY, CDR2 FYNNEI. The CDR3 loop reads CASSGDRGNYGYTF. The DNA for the CDR3 is TGTGCCAGCAGTGGGGACAGGGGGAACTATGGCTACACCTTC.

CDR3 bases: TGTGCCAGCAGTCCAGGGGGCTCTGGAAACACCATATATTTT. It specifies CASSPGGSGNTIYF. This rearrangement joins TRBV7-2 to TRBJ1-3; TRBD1 matches at 7 bases. The CDR3 has 14 residues. The V segment lost 6 bases and the J segment 0 bases; nucleotides outside the gene matches: 2. CDR1 and CDR2 from the germline V gene are SGHTA and FQGNSA.

The chain combines TRBV2 with TRBJ2-7, with D unresolved. The germline V and J ends were trimmed by 7 bases and 5 bases, with 12 bases remaining between them. This CDR3 is 12 amino acids long. Germline-derived CDR1 and CDR2 are SNHLY and FYNNEI. The CDR3 loop is CASKGESNEQYF. In DNA, the CDR3 is TGTGCCAGCAAGGGCGAGTCCAACGAGCAGTACTTC.

Only a few counts were recorded for this clone. The V gene is TRBV5-4, the J gene TRBJ1-2; 10 positions match TRBD1. Germline CDR1 is SGHNT and CDR2 is YYREEE (reference sequence). V gave up 3 bases and J gave up 4 bases; unmatched junction bases: 9. The CDR3 is 16 amino acids. The CDR3 region has the DNA TGTGCCAGCAGCTCAATCGGGACAGGGGTGGTCTATGGCTACACCTTC. It translates to CASSSIGTGVVYGYTF.

The V call is TRBV6-5, the J call TRBJ2-1; D remains unclear. The CDR3 covers 14 residues. The germline V gene encodes CDR1 MNHEY and CDR2 SVGAGI. With 2 bases removed from V and 4 bases from J, the gap between germline ends came to 9 bases. As DNA, the CDR3 is TGTGCCAGCAGTTACATTGGCGAATACAATGAGCAGTTCTTC. It specifies CASSYIGEYNEQFF.

The genes are TRBV7-2 and TRBJ1-2, with D unresolved. V was trimmed by 1 base and J by 4 bases, leaving 13 bases between them. The CDR3 sequence is 15 residues long. CDR1 and CDR2 (germline): SGHTA, FQGNSA. The CDR3 is CASSLDRRQAYGYTF. For the CDR3, the DNA is TGTGCCAGCAGCTTAGATCGCAGGCAGGCCTATGGCTACACCTTC.

The chain combines TRBV9 with TRBJ1-1; 11 positions agree with TRBD1. The CDR3 is 20 residues long. V trimming: 4 bases; J trimming: 3 bases; junction bases outside the gene matches: 20. The germline V gene encodes CDR1 SGDLS and CDR2 YYNGEE. The CDR3 nucleotides are TGTGCCAGCAGCCGGGACAGGGGGACTCAGATCTTGGGATCGGACACTGAAGCTTTCTTT. Residues: CASSRDRGTQILGSDTEAFF.

The CDR3 coding sequence is TGTGCCAGCAGTTCTCCCGGGACACCAGCGTTTGAAAAACTGTTTTTT. It yields the protein CASSSPGTPAFEKLFF. The chain couples TRBV7-9 to TRBJ1-4, with a possible D match to TRBD1 (6 bases). This CDR3 has 16 residues. The germline CDR1 and CDR2 sequences are SEHNR and FQNEAQ (reference sequence). V was cut by 6 bases and J by 7 bases, with 21 bases left in between.

This rearrangement joins TRBV11-1 to TRBJ1-2; the D gene is possibly TRBD1 (5 bases). This CDR3 region has 16 residues. Deletions cut 5 bases from V and 1 base from J, with 17 bases between. Per germline, CDR1 SGHAT and CDR2 FQDESV (reference sequence). CDR3 sequence (DNA): TGTGCCAGCAGCGCAACCCCGGGACGGATTAACTATGGCTACACCTTC. Protein: CASSATPGRINYGYTF.

The genes are TRBV27 and TRBJ2-7, with D unclear. Germline lookup yields CDR1 MNHEY and CDR2 SMNVEV (reference sequence). V dropped 7 bases and J dropped 3 bases, with 13 bases sitting between them. This CDR3 has 13 amino acids. The CDR3 is CASKNGGGYEQYF. CDR3 bases: TGTGCCAGCAAGAACGGCGGCGGCTACGAGCAGTACTTC.